These 26 T cell receptor beta chains share one sample of origin, sequenced in a study of T cells after posttransplantation cyclophosphamide. Sampled 1 year posttransplant, controls received myeloablative marrow transplants, methotrexate and a calcineurin inhibitor. The data were produced by immunoSEQ multiplex PCR, yet TCRdb's version contains in-frame clones alone and is incomplete. The repertoire holds 15,000 to 20,000 clones, with around 90% as singletons. The sequenced sample was PBMCs, obtained after an allogeneic stem cell transplant with a calcineurin inhibitor and methotrexate. These TCRs come from a male patient in his 50s who received an allogeneic stem cell transplant from an unrelated donor, was CMV-positive, and had chronic GVHD only. Some T cells may be provided by the graft donor.

This chain uses TRBV28 with TRBJ1-5; unclear D gene. The CDR3 length is 12 residues. V dropped 6 bases and J dropped 6 bases, with 9 bases sitting between them. Germline V gene lookup returns CDR1 MDHEN and CDR2 SYDVKM. The CDR3 nucleotides are TGTGCCAGCAGCCCCCGAGGTCAGCCCCAGCATTTT. Protein: CASSPRGQPQHF.

This clone was seen once. The genes are TRBV9 and TRBJ2-1, with D perhaps matching TRBD2 (6 bases). The ends were cut back, 0 bases at V and 8 bases at J, with 15 bases in the middle. The CDR3 runs 15 residues. Germline CDR1 and CDR2: SGDLS and YYNGEE. CDR3 loop: CASSVVGGVGDEQFF. CDR3 nucleotide sequence: TGTGCCAGCAGCGTAGTCGGCGGGGTAGGCGATGAGCAGTTCTTC.

The chain links TRBV12-5 to TRBJ1-5; no clear D. The germline V and J ends were trimmed by 5 bases and 11 bases, with 19 bases remaining between them. Looked up from germline, CDR1 is LGHNT and CDR2 is FRNRAP. The CDR3 spans 14 residues. This CDR3 is CASGPSVDPRSQHF. The CDR3 DNA reads TGTGCTAGTGGTCCCTCGGTCGATCCGAGGTCCCAGCATTTT.

The chain combines TRBV9 with TRBJ1-4, with D possibly TRBD1 on 5 matching bases. This CDR3 contains 15 residues. V gave up 4 bases and J gave up 8 bases, with 18 bases separating them. Germline CDR1 reads SGDLS; CDR2 reads YYNGEE. The CDR3 protein is CASSPGGSVREKLFF. Here the CDR3 DNA reads TGTGCCAGCAGCCCCGGGGGGTCGGTACGCGAAAAACTGTTTTTT.

CDR3 DNA sequence: TGTGGGGGGGGGACTGCTAACTATGGCTACACCTTC. Translation: CGGGTANYGYTF. This rearrangement joins TRBV28 to TRBJ1-2; D is possibly TRBD1 (5 bases). CDR3 length: 12 amino acids. Germline V gene sequence: CDR1 MDHEN, CDR2 SYDVKM.

The chain is built from TRBV5-6 and TRBJ1-6; 9 bases agree with TRBD1. With V trimmed by 0 bases and J by 7 bases, 5 bases remained unmatched. The CDR3 has 16 amino acids. Germline CDR1 reads SGHDT; CDR2 reads YYEEEE. In nucleotides, the CDR3 is TGTGCCAGCAGCTTGGACACCGGGACAGGGAATTCACCCCTCCACTTT. This sequence encodes CASSLDTGTGNSPLHF. The complete variable domain, with remaining parts taken from reference TRBV5-6 and TRBJ1-6, reads DAGVTQSPTHLIKTRGQQVTLRCSPKSGHDTVSWYQQALGQGPQFIFQYYEEEERQRGNFPDRFSGHQFPNYSSELNVNALLLGDSALYLCASSLDTGTGNSPLHFGNGTRLTVT.

This clone appeared a few times. The junction departs from germline at one end; a sequencing error may be responsible. V is TRBV6-6 and J is TRBJ1-4; 9 bases are shared with TRBD1. CDR3 length equals 14 residues. CDR1 MNHNY and CDR2 SVGAGI come from the germline V gene (reference sequence). The chain's CDR3 is CASRLEPGQGVASF. As DNA, the CDR3 is TGTGCCAGCAGGCTCGAACCGGGACAGGGTGTTGCTAGTTTT.

This sequence joins TRBV19 and TRBJ2-3, with TRBD1 matching over 7 bases. Germline V lookup: CDR1 LNHDA, CDR2 SQIVND (reference sequence). The V and J ends lost 2 bases and 4 bases, in that order; junction bases with no gene match: 3. CDR3 length: 14 residues. The CDR3 region is CASSISTGADTQYF. The CDR3 DNA reads as TGTGCCAGTAGTATATCTACAGGGGCAGATACGCAGTATTTT.

The V and J genes are TRBV6-4 and TRBJ2-5, with 9 bases identical to TRBD1. Germline assignment: CDR1 MRHNA and CDR2 SNTAGT. J was trimmed by 7 bases and V by 3 bases; bases with no gene match: 3. The CDR3 consists of 13 residues. As DNA, the CDR3 is TGTGCCAGCAGTGAAGGGACAGGGAGGACCCAGTACTTC. Translated: CASSEGTGRTQYF.

The chain couples TRBV27 to TRBJ2-7; possible D gene TRBD2, 5 bases. The V end was cut by 0 bases, the J end by 0 bases, with 12 bases between. CDR3 size: 16 residues. The germline V gene encodes CDR1 MNHEY and CDR2 SMNVEV (reference sequence). The CDR3 coding sequence is TGTGCCAGCAGTTTATCGGGGAGATGGCCCTCCTACGAGCAGTACTTC. Translated: CASSLSGRWPSYEQYF.

The chain joins TRBV6-5 to TRBJ1-1, with D unresolved. This CDR3 spans 14 amino acids. V gave up 4 bases and J gave up 5 bases, with 14 bases separating them. Germline assignment: CDR1 MNHEY and CDR2 SVGAGI. CDR3 coding DNA: TGTGCCAGCAGTTTCGTCCAGGCGGGGACTGAAGCTTTCTTT. Its protein product is CASSFVQAGTEAFF.

The CDR3 loop reads CASSLGGQRGQETQYF. The CDR3 nucleotides read TGTGCCAGCAGCTTAGGAGGGCAGCGGGGGCAAGAGACCCAGTACTTC. V and J are TRBV7-2 and TRBJ2-5; 8 nucleotides line up with TRBD2. The CDR3 consists of 16 residues. Germline trimming cut 1 base from V and 2 bases from J; bases unmatched to any gene: 6. Per the germline V gene, CDR1 is SGHTA and CDR2 is FQGNSA.

This chain joins TRBV28 and TRBJ2-1; unclear D gene. From germline, CDR1 is MDHEN and CDR2 SYDVKM. The CDR3 runs 10 residues. The V end lost 6 bases, the J end lost 10 bases, and 7 bases lay between the germline ends. The CDR3 is CASSSREQFF. The CDR3 DNA sequence: TGTGCCAGCAGCTCCAGGGAGCAGTTCTTC.

V usage is TRBV7-2 and J usage is TRBJ2-3; a possible D gene is TRBD2 (7 bases). Germline assignment: CDR1 SGHTA and CDR2 FQGNSA. This CDR3 has 16 residues. V lost 5 bases and J lost 5, with 20 bases in between. CDR3 DNA sequence: TGTGCCAGCAGCAGGGGGGGTAGAGATAAGGGAGATACGCAGTATTTT. Translating it yields CASSRGGRDKGDTQYF.

This chain joins TRBV18 and TRBJ1-2; a possible D gene is TRBD1 (5 bases). In germline, CDR1 is KGHSH, CDR2 LQKENI. With 4 bases removed from V and 8 bases from J, the gap between germline ends came to 17 bases. The CDR3 is 14 residues long. CDR3 coding DNA: TGTGCCAGCTCACAATCGCAGGGAGGAGAAGGCTACACCTTC. This translates into CASSQSQGGEGYTF.

This clone was counted a single time. The CDR3 region is CASSFGGEGYEQYF. CDR3 DNA sequence: TGTGCCAGCAGTTTCGGGGGAGAAGGCTACGAGCAGTACTTC. The chain is built from TRBV28 and TRBJ2-7; the D gene is possibly TRBD2 (6 bases). Germline V gene data show CDR1 as MDHEN and CDR2 as SYDVKM. Trimming took 3 bases from V and 3 from J, leaving 12 bases between them. CDR3 length: 14 amino acids.

This sequence joins TRBV6-5 and TRBJ2-7; D remains ambiguous. CDR1 is MNHEY, CDR2 SVGAGI, per germline. The CDR3 has 11 residues. Trimming removed 8 bases at V and 3 bases at J, with 8 bases between. The chain's CDR3 is CASRDFYEQYF. The CDR3 DNA is TGTGCCAGCCGAGACTTCTACGAGCAGTACTTC.

The count of this clone is one. The chain employs TRBV28 and TRBJ1-2, with D tentatively TRBD1 (5 bases). The ends were cut back, 6 bases at V and 0 bases at J, with 11 bases in the middle. CDR1 is MDHEN, CDR2 SYDVKM, per germline. This CDR3 contains 14 residues. This CDR3 is CASRVQGANYGYTF. The CDR3 DNA follows: TGTGCCAGCAGGGTCCAAGGGGCTAACTATGGCTACACCTTC.

This clone has just one count. The CDR3 here is CASSLVRLAPERRTDTQYF. The CDR3 DNA sequence: TGTGCCAGCAGCTTAGTGCGGCTAGCGCCCGAACGGAGAACAGATACGCAGTATTTT. The genes are TRBV7-2 and TRBJ2-3, with D tentatively TRBD2 (6 bases). This CDR3 spans 19 amino acids. Germline V gene sequence: CDR1 SGHTA, CDR2 FQGNSA. V dropped 1 base and J dropped 3 bases, with 23 bases sitting between them.

The V call is TRBV11-3, the J call TRBJ2-5; 14 positions match TRBD2. V shed 4 bases, J shed 4 bases, and the junction held 2 bases outside the gene matches. The CDR3 loop spans 15 amino acids. Germline V gene lookup returns CDR1 SGHNT and CDR2 YENEEA. In DNA, the CDR3 is TGTGCCAGCAGCTCAGGACTAGCGGGGGGAGAGACCCAGTACTTC. Protein: CASSSGLAGGETQYF.

This clone has only one observation. The rearrangement uses TRBV4-2 and TRBJ2-7, with 10 bases that match TRBD2. The CDR3 covers 14 residues. V lost 1 base, J lost 3 bases, and 0 bases stayed unmatched. Germline assignment: CDR1 LGHNA and CDR2 YNFKEQ. The CDR3: CASSQGLAGYEQYF. CDR3 sequence (DNA): TGTGCCAGCAGCCAAGGACTAGCGGGCTACGAGCAGTACTTC.

This clone was counted once. The genes are TRBV6-5 and TRBJ2-7, with D unresolved. The CDR3 has 11 amino acids. The V end was cut by 4 bases, the J end by 4 bases, with 5 bases between. Per the germline V gene, CDR1 is MNHEY and CDR2 is SVGAGI. The CDR3 region has the DNA TGTGCCAGCAGTTCCGAGTACGAGCAGTACTTC. Protein: CASSSEYEQYF.

The chain has TRBV10-3 and TRBJ2-7; 9 nucleotides line up with TRBD1. CDR1 and CDR2 from the germline V gene are ENHRY and SYGVKD. V lost 4 bases and J lost 7; bases outside the gene matches: 8. The CDR3 spans 14 residues. Here the CDR3 reads CAISGEQGAGEQYF. The CDR3 DNA sequence: TGTGCCATCAGTGGGGAACAGGGGGCGGGAGAGCAGTACTTC.

The chain employs TRBV13 and TRBJ2-3, with TRBD2 identical over 7 bases. V lost 5 bases to trimming and J lost 0 bases; unmatched junction nucleotides: 23. CDR3 length: 21 amino acids. CDR1 PRHDT and CDR2 FYEKMQ come from the germline V gene (reference sequence). As DNA, the CDR3 is TGTGCCAGCAGCCAAACCCTCCTTGGCAGCGGGGAAACTCCTAGCACAGATACGCAGTATTTT. Its translation: CASSQTLLGSGETPSTDTQYF.

This clone occurred a few times. The chain recombines TRBV4-1 with TRBJ1-2, with D perhaps TRBD1 (6 bases). Germline-derived CDR1 and CDR2 are MGHRA and YSYEKL. The CDR3 loop spans 15 amino acids. V gave up 4 bases and J gave up 4 bases, with 16 bases separating them. In DNA, the CDR3 is TGCGCCAGCAGCCGCACAGGGAATCCTAGCTATGGCTACACCTTC. Translating gives CASSRTGNPSYGYTF.

The rearrangement joins TRBV5-4 to TRBJ1-6, with 10 nucleotides matching TRBD1. The ends lost 1 base at V and 7 bases at J; junction bases unmatched: 5. CDR3 size: 16 residues. Germline V gives CDR1 SGHNT, CDR2 YYREEE (reference sequence). Written as DNA, the CDR3 is TGTGCCAGCAGCTTGCCTCCGGGACAGGGGAATTCACCCCTCCACTTT. This codes for CASSLPPGQGNSPLHF.